This entry lists 26 T cell receptor beta chains sequenced from one sample in a study of Graves' ophthalmopathy and Graves' hyperthyroidism. The study amplified TCR beta CDR3 regions using RNA transcripts. Scientists carried out first-round RT-PCR using HTBI primers and then a second-round multiplex PCR. TCRdb reprocessed the multiplex PCR reads via MiXCR and lists one record per CDR3 protein. Of hundreds of thousands of distinct CDR3 sequences in the sample, roughly 20% were seen once. Sequencing input: peripheral blood. These receptors came from a woman between 18 and 29 years old with stable Graves' hyperthyroidism. Some clones in this sample may be carry-over from other donors' samples.

This clonotype came up once. The genes are TRBV20-1 and TRBJ1-1, with TRBD1 as a possible D gene (6 bases). Per germline, CDR1 DFQATT and CDR2 SNEGSKA (reference sequence). The CDR3 runs to 14 residues. V was trimmed by 6 bases and J by 5 bases, leaving 19 bases between them. The CDR3 sequence: CSAPTLVGATEAFF. The DNA of the CDR3 is TGCAGTGCCCCGACCTTGGTGGGGGCGACTGAAGCTTTCTTT.

This clonotype was recorded a few times. The chain employs TRBV19 and TRBJ2-4, with D unclear. The V gene lost 0 bases and the J gene lost 1 base, with 10 bases spanning the gap. Germline V gene lookup returns CDR1 LNHDA and CDR2 SQIVND (reference sequence). CDR3 length: 16 amino acids. CDR3 DNA sequence: TGTGCCAGTAGTATAGATCTTCTGGGCGCCAAAAACATTCAGTACTTC. This sequence encodes CASSIDLLGAKNIQYF.

This chain uses TRBV11-2 with TRBJ2-7; D is unresolved. V was shortened by 0 bases and J by 3 bases, with 9 bases between the two germline ends. Per the germline V gene, CDR1 is SGHAT and CDR2 is FQNNGV. CDR3 length: 14 residues. The DNA of the CDR3 is TGTGCCAGCAGCTTAGATCTGAAGATCTACGAGCAGTACTTC. Its translation is CASSLDLKIYEQYF.

This clonotype was picked up many times. The J gene is TRBJ2-6, the V gene TRBV6-5; D may be TRBD1 (5 bases). CDR1 is MNHEY, CDR2 SVGAGI, per germline. CDR3 length: 16 residues. The V end lost 0 bases, the J end lost 4 bases, and 10 bases lay between the germline ends. This CDR3 reads CASSYSQGTGANVLTF. CDR3 coding DNA: TGTGCCAGCAGTTACTCGCAGGGAACCGGGGCCAACGTCCTGACTTTC.

This clonotype was seen only a few times. J is TRBJ1-1 and V is TRBV2, with 9 bases aligning to TRBD1. V lost 6 bases, J lost 6 bases, and 5 bases stayed unmatched. The CDR3 spans 13 residues. Germline-derived CDR1 and CDR2 are SNHLY and FYNNEI. In DNA form, the CDR3 reads TGTGCCAGCAGCCGGGACAGGGCGGCTGAAGCTTTCTTT. Translating gives CASSRDRAAEAFF.

The table lists this clonotype with a few counts. This chain links TRBV3-1 with TRBJ2-5, with D tentatively TRBD1 (6 bases). V was shortened by 4 bases and J by 6 bases, with 15 bases between the two germline ends. The CDR3 totals 14 residues. The germline V gene has CDR1 LGHDT and CDR2 YNNKEL (reference sequence). CDR3 loop: CASSPPAGTKTQYF. CDR3 in DNA: TGTGCCAGCAGCCCCCCGGCAGGGACAAAGACCCAGTACTTC.

This clonotype was picked up many times. V is TRBV9 and J is TRBJ2-5, with D perhaps matching TRBD2 (5 bases). Germline values: CDR1 SGDLS, CDR2 YYNGEE. V was pared by 0 bases and J by 1 base, with 13 bases between. The CDR3 has 16 residues. CDR3 residues: CASSVGLQRSQETQYF. The CDR3 region has the DNA TGTGCCAGCAGCGTAGGTCTCCAGCGGAGCCAAGAGACCCAGTACTTC. Full variable domain (missing parts from reference TRBV9 and TRBJ2-5): DSGVTQTPKHLITATGQRVTLRCSPRSGDLSVYWYQQSLDQGLQFLIQYYNGEERAKGNILERFSAQQFPDLHSELNLSSLELGDSALYFCASSVGLQRSQETQYFGPGTRLLVL.

This clonotype appeared a single time. The genes are TRBV11-1 and TRBJ2-7; 7 bases fit TRBD1. From germline, CDR1 is SGHAT and CDR2 FQDESV (reference sequence). V lost 3 bases to trimming and J lost 3 bases; unmatched junction nucleotides: 14. CDR3 length: 17 amino acids. In DNA form, the CDR3 reads TGTGCCAGCAGCTTGGAGAAGGGGACAGACAAAATCTACGAGCAGTACTTC. Protein: CASSLEKGTDKIYEQYF.

This clonotype appeared a single time. The CDR3 nucleotides are TGTGCCAGCACCCAAGCCTGGGCACAGCCCCAGCATTTT. Its protein product is CASTQAWAQPQHF. V is TRBV2 and J is TRBJ1-5; no clear D. This CDR3 contains 13 residues. The germline CDR1 and CDR2 sequences are SNHLY and FYNNEI. Trimming removed 7 bases at V and 7 bases at J, with 14 bases between.

The J gene is TRBJ1-2, the V gene TRBV12-5, with D possibly matching TRBD1 (6 bases). This CDR3 spans 14 amino acids. With 2 bases removed from V and 6 bases from J, the gap between germline ends came to 13 bases. Germline-derived CDR1 and CDR2 are LGHNT and FRNRAP. The CDR3 DNA reads TGTGCTAGTGGTTTGTACGGGACACCCCATGGCTACACCTTC. Translated: CASGLYGTPHGYTF.

This clonotype was observed at least ten times. The chain links TRBV13 to TRBJ1-1; D may be TRBD1 (5 bases). V gave up 2 bases and J gave up 6 bases, with 16 bases separating them. Germline values: CDR1 PRHDT, CDR2 FYEKMQ (reference sequence). The CDR3 consists of 15 residues. CDR3: CASSLPPRTGPEAFF. CDR3 nucleotides: TGTGCCAGCAGCTTACCCCCGCGGACGGGGCCTGAAGCTTTCTTT.

A few counts support this clonotype. The V gene is TRBV12-3 or TRBV12-4, the J gene TRBJ1-6; the match to TRBD1 covers 7 bases. The CDR3 is made up of 14 amino acids. J was trimmed by 9 bases and V by 5 bases; bases with no gene match: 7. The CDR3 here is CASSRTGSFSPLHF. The CDR3 region has the DNA TGTGCCAGCAGTCGGACAGGATCCTTTTCACCCCTCCACTTT.

This clonotype was counted many times. V usage is TRBV6-1 and J usage is TRBJ2-7; tentatively, D is TRBD1 (5 bases). Trimming removed 6 bases from V and 5 bases from J, with 20 bases in between. The CDR3 is made up of 15 amino acids. Germline V CDR1 and CDR2: MNHNS, SASEGT. The CDR3 reads CASSWGPQQGNEQYF. CDR3 in DNA: TGTGCCAGCAGCTGGGGCCCGCAGCAGGGTAACGAGCAGTACTTC.

The chain links TRBV12-3 or TRBV12-4 to TRBJ2-2, with 7 positions matching TRBD1. With V trimmed by 3 bases and J by 3 bases, 7 bases remained unmatched. The CDR3 runs 16 residues. CDR3 DNA sequence: TGTGCCAGCAGTTTGTACAGGGGTATGGACACCGGGGAGCTGTTTTTT. Protein sequence: CASSLYRGMDTGELFF.

This clonotype has ten or more counts. This chain connects TRBV2 to TRBJ2-7; D not resolved. CDR3 length: 12 residues. Trimming took 10 bases from V and 0 from J, leaving 10 bases between them. Germline loops: CDR1 SNHLY, CDR2 FYNNEI. The CDR3 spells CATDGPSYEQYF. DNA for the CDR3: TGTGCCACGGACGGGCCCTCCTACGAGCAGTACTTC. Looking up the rest from reference TRBV2 and TRBJ2-7 gives the full variable domain: EPEVTQTPSHQVTQMGQEVILRCVPISNHLYFYWYRQILGQKVEFLVSFYNNEISEKSEIFDDQFSVERPDGSNFTLKIRSTKLEDSAMYFCATDGPSYEQYFGPGTRLTVT.

This clonotype was observed many times. A clone one base away is much larger, so this may be a read error. The rearrangement uses TRBV6-2 or TRBV6-3 and TRBJ1-1; the D is unclear. CDR1 and CDR2 (germline): MNHEY, SVGEGT. The CDR3 runs 12 residues. V lost 3 bases to trimming and J lost 1 base, with 3 bases between them. The chain's CDR3 is CASSYTNTEAFF. The CDR3 DNA follows: TGTGCCAGCAGTTATACGAACACTGAAGCTTTCTTT.

The chain couples TRBV4-1 to TRBJ2-5, with D possibly matching TRBD2 (5 bases). The CDR3 loop spans 15 amino acids. Per germline, CDR1 MGHRA and CDR2 YSYEKL. V lost 5 bases and J 0 bases, leaving 13 bases between the germline ends. The CDR3 is CASSFGVGNQETQYF. DNA for the CDR3: TGCGCCAGCAGCTTCGGGGTGGGGAACCAAGAGACCCAGTACTTC.

This clonotype came up many times. The chain is built from TRBV6-5 and TRBJ2-7, with TRBD1 identical over 10 bases. This CDR3 contains 16 residues. Germline values: CDR1 MNHEY, CDR2 SVGAGI. V was clipped by 0 bases and J by 1 base; unmatched bases: 3. The CDR3 protein is CASSYSGQGVSYEQYF. DNA for the CDR3: TGTGCCAGCAGTTACTCCGGACAGGGGGTGTCCTACGAGCAGTACTTC.

This clonotype showed up many times. This sequence joins TRBV3-1 and TRBJ2-7; D not certain. The CDR3 sequence is 15 residues long. The V end lost 3 bases, the J end lost 2 bases, and 14 bases lay between the germline ends. Germline V gives CDR1 LGHDT, CDR2 YNNKEL (reference sequence). CDR3 DNA: TGTGCCAGCAGCCAGACTGCCGACACTACCTACGAGCAGTACTTC. Translating it yields CASSQTADTTYEQYF.

The chain combines TRBV10-3 with TRBJ2-2, with D unresolved. CDR3 size: 12 residues. From germline, CDR1 is ENHRY and CDR2 SYGVKD. Trimming pared 5 bases from V and 5 bases from J, leaving 6 bases between. For the CDR3, the DNA is TGTGCCATCAGTTCTGAGACCGGGGAGCTGTTTTTT. As protein: CAISSETGELFF.

The genes are TRBV6-1 and TRBJ2-2; TRBD2 is a possible D gene (5 bases). The germline V gene has CDR1 MNHNS and CDR2 SASEGT. The CDR3 has 13 residues. V lost 8 bases and J lost 6, with 13 bases in between. In nucleotides, the CDR3 is TGTGCCAGCTCGCCGTTTAGCGCCGGGGAGCTGTTTTTT. The encoded protein is CASSPFSAGELFF.

The gene calls are TRBV7-3 and TRBJ2-5; TRBD2 matches at 10 bases. Germline trimming cut 5 bases from V and 4 bases from J; bases unmatched to any gene: 7. This CDR3 contains 15 residues. Per germline, CDR1 SGHTA and CDR2 FQGTGA. CDR3 protein: CASSPAGGLGETQYF. The CDR3 bases are TGTGCCAGCAGCCCAGCGGGGGGGCTGGGAGAGACCCAGTACTTC.

At least ten counts were recorded for this clonotype. This rearrangement joins TRBV12-3 or TRBV12-4 to TRBJ1-6; D is possibly TRBD1 (5 bases). Deletions cut 2 bases from V and 7 bases from J, with 18 bases between. This CDR3 is built from 17 residues. CDR3: CASSLNIPGLTNSPLHF. The DNA for the CDR3 is TGTGCCAGCAGTTTAAATATTCCGGGACTGACAAATTCACCCCTCCACTTT.

Only a few counts were recorded for this clonotype. The chain joins TRBV9 to TRBJ2-7; D perhaps matches TRBD1 (6 bases). Trimming took 1 base from V and 0 from J, leaving 11 bases between them. The germline V gene has CDR1 SGDLS and CDR2 YYNGEE. The CDR3 consists of 15 residues. Here the CDR3 reads CASSVSGRGSYEQYF. As DNA, the CDR3 is TGTGCCAGCAGCGTAAGCGGCAGGGGCTCCTACGAGCAGTACTTC.

This sequence joins TRBV27 and TRBJ1-5; possible D gene TRBD1, 6 bases. Germline-derived CDR1 and CDR2 are MNHEY and SMNVEV (reference sequence). Trimming removed 5 bases from V and 7 bases from J, with 12 bases in between. This CDR3 spans 13 amino acids. The CDR3 protein is CASSNNRVQPQHF. The CDR3 DNA is TGTGCCAGCAGTAACAACAGGGTCCAGCCCCAGCATTTT.

The rearrangement joins TRBV19 to TRBJ2-7, with D possibly being TRBD2 (6 bases). V was trimmed by 1 base and J by 0 bases, leaving 10 bases between them. The V gene's germline CDR1 is LNHDA and CDR2 SQIVND (reference sequence). CDR3 length: 15 amino acids. The CDR3 sequence is CASSIARGTSYEQYF. CDR3 nucleotides: TGTGCCAGTAGTATAGCCCGGGGGACCTCCTACGAGCAGTACTTC. The whole variable domain, remainder taken from reference TRBV19 and TRBJ2-7, is DGGITQSPKYLFRKEGQNVTLSCEQNLNHDAMYWYRQDPGQGLRLIYYSQIVNDFQKGDIAEGYSVSREKKESFPLTVTSAQKNPTAFYLCASSIARGTSYEQYFGPGTRLTVT.